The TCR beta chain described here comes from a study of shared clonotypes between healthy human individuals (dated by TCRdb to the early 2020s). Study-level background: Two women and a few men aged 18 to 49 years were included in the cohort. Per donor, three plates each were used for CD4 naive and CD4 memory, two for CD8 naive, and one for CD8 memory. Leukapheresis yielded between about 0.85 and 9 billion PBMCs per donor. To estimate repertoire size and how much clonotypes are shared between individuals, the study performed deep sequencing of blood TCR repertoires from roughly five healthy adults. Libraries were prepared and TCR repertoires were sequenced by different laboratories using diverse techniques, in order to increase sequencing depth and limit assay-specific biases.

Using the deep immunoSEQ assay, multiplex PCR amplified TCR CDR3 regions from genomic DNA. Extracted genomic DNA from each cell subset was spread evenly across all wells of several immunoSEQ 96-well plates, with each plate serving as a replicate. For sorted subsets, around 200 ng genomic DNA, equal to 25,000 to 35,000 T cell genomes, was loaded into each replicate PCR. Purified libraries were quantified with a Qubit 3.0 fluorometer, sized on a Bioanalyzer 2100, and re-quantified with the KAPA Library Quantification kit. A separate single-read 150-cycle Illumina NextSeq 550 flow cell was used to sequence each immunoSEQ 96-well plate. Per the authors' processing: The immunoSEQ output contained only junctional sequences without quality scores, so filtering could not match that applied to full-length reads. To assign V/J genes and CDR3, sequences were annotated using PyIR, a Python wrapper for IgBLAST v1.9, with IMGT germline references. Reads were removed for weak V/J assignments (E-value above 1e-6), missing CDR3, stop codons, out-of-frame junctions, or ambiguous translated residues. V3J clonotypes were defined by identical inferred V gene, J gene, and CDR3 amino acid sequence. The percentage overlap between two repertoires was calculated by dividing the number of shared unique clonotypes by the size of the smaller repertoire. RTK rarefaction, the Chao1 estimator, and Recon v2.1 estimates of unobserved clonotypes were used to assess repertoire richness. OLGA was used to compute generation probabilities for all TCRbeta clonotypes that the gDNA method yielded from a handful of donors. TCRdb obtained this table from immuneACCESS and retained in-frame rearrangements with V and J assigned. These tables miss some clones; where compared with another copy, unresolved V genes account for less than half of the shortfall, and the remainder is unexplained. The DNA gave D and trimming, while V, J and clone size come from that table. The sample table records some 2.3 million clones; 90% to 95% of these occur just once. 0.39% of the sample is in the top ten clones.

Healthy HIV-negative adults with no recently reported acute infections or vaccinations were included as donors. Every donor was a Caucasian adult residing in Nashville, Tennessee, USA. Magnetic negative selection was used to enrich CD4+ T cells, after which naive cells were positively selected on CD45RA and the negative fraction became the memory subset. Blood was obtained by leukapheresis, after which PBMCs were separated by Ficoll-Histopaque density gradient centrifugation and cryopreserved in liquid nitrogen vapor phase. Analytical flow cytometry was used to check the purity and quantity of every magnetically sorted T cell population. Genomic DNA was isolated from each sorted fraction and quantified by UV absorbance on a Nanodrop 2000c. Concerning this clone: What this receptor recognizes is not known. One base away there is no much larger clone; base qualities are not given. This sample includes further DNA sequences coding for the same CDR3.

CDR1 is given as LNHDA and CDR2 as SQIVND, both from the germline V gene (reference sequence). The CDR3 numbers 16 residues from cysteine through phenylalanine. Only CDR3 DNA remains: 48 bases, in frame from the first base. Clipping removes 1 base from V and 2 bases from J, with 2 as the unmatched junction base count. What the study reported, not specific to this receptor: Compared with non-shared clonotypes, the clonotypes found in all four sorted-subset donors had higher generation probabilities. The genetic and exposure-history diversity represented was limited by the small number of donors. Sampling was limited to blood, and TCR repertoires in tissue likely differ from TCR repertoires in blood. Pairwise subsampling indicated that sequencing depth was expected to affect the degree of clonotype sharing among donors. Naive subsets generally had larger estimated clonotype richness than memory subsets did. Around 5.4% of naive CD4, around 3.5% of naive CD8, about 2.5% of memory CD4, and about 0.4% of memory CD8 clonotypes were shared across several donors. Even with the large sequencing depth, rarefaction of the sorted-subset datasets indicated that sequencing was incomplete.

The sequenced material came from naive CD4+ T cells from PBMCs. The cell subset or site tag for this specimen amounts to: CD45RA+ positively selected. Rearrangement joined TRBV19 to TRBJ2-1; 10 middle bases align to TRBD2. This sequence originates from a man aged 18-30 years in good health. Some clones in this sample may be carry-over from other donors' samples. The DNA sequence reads TGTGCCAGTAGTATAGTAGCGGGAGGCCCCTACAATGAGCAGTTCTTC. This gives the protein CASSIVAGGPYNEQFF. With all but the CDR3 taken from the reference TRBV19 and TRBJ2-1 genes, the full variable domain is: DGGITQSPKYLFRKEGQNVTLSCEQNLNHDAMYWYRQDPGQGLRLIYYSQIVNDFQKGDIAEGYSVSREKKESFPLTVTSAQKNPTAFYLCASSIVAGGPYNEQFFGPGTRLTVL.